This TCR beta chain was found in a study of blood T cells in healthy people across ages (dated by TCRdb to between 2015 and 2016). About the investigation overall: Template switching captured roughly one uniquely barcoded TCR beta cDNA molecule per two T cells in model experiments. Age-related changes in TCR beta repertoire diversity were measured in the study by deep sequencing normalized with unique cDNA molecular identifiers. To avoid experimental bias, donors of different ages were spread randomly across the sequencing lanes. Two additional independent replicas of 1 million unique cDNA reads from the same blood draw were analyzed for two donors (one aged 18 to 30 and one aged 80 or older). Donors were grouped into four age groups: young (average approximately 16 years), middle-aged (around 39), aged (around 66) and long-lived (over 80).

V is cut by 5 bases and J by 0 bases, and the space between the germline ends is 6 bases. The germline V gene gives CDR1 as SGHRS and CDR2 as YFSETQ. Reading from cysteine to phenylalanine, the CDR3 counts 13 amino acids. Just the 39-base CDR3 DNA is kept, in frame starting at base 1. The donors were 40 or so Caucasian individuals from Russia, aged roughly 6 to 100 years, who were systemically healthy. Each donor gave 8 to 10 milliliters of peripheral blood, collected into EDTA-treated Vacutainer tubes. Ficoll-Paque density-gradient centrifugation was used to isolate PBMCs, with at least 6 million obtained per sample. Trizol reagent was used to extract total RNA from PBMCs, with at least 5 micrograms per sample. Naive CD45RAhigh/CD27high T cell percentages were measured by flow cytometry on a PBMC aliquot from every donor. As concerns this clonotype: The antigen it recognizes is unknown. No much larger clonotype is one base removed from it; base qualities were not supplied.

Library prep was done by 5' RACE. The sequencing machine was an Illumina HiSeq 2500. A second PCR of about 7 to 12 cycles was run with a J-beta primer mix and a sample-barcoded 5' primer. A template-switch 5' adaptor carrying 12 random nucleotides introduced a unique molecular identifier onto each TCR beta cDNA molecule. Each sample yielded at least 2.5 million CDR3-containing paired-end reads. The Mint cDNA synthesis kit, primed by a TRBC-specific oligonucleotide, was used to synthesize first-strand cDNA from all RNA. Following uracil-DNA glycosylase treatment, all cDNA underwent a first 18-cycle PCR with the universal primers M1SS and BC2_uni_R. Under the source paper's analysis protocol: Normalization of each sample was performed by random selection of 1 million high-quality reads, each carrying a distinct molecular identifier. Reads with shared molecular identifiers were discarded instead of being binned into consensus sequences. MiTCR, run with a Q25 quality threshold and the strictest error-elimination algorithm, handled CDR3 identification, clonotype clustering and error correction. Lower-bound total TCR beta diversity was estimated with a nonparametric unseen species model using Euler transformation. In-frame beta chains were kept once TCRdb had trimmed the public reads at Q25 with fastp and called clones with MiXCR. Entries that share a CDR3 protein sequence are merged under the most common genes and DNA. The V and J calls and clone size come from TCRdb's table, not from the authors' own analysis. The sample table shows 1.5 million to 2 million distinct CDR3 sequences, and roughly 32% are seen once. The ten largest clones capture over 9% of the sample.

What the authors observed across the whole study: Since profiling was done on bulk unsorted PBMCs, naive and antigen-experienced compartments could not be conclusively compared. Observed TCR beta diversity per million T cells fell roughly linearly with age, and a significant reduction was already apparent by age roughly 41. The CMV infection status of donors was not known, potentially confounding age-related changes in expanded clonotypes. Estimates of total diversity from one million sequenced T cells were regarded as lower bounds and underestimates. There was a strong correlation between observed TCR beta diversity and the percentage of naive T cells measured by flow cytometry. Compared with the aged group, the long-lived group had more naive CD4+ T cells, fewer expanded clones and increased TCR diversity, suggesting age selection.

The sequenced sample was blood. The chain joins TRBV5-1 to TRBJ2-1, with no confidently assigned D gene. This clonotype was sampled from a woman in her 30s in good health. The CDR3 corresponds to CASSGPSYNEQFF. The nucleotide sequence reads TGCGCCAGCAGTGGTCCCTCCTACAATGAGCAGTTCTTC.